The entry that follows covers one T cell receptor beta chain sequence. This clonotype was observed at least ten times. What antigen it recognizes has not been identified. Within one base of it there is no much larger clone, and no base qualities were kept. This sample stems from a study of T cells in Graves' hyperthyroidism and ophthalmopathy (dated by TCRdb to about 2019). With respect to the entire study: Peripheral blood samples were taken at initial diagnosis, before any treatment was given. To identify TCR V-J signatures that set the groups apart, the researchers used a discovery cohort of about a hundred patients, made up of under 50 with Graves' ophthalmopathy and 55 to 65 with stable Graves' hyperthyroidism. Whether ophthalmopathy could be predicted prospectively was tested in an independent validation cohort made up of approximately 19 hyperthyroidism patients plus 17 patients who later progressed to ophthalmopathy. The 100 discovery patients were randomly split 7:3 into training and test sets. In addition, the study compared T-cell repertoires in thyroid tissue and in blood from 6 or 7 Graves' hyperthyroidism patients. Once sampling was done, hyperthyroidism patients were given methimazole at a starting dose of 30 mg daily, whereas ophthalmopathy patients were given high-dose intravenous methylprednisolone. The paper reports TCR Vbeta CDR3 sequencing of fewer than 150 peripheral blood samples: around 45 ophthalmopathy, about 75 hyperthyroidism and 17 progressor patients.

Ophthalmopathy patients had moderately to severely active disease, Clinical Activity Score of at least 3, NOSPECS grade of at least 4, and duration under 3 months. Exclusion was applied to patients with uncontrolled infections, other autoimmune diseases, pregnancy or lactation. Diagnoses were established on the basis of clinical symptoms, serum thyroxine and TRAb, thyroid ultrasound, and orbital computed tomography. Ficoll-Paque density gradient centrifugation was used to isolate PBMCs from about 9.4 ml of fresh peripheral blood. Total RNA was extracted with Trizol reagent, and quality was checked on an Agilent 2100 Bioanalyzer. TCR beta CDR3 regions were amplified from RNA transcripts. The first round of RT-PCR for the TCR CDR3 was performed with the HTBI primer set and the Qiagen OneStep RT-PCR kit. The libraries were constructed in a second round of multiplex PCR and then size-selected and purified. Paired-end sequencing of the libraries was performed with 100 bp reads on an Illumina HiSeq2000. Processing in the source paper ran as follows. SOAPnuke was used to process the raw data, throwing out any read that contained adapters or uncalled bases, had a mean Phred below 15, or lacked an exact constant-primer or identifier match. COPE v1.2.5 was used to merge the high-quality paired reads, and each unique nucleotide sequence was defined as a clonotype. Clonotypes were aligned to IMGT TRBV, TRBD and TRBJ reference segments using MiTCR v1.1. Only V-J combinations with frequency above 0.0001, covering 99% to 99.2% of repertoires, were analysed. A TCS score was defined as the ratio of F50 (clonal expansion) to E x V (chaos), with BLOSUM62-based TCRdist applied between CDR3 peptides within each V-J. Welch's t-statistics and random forest reduced roughly 540 V-J features to some 14, which were used in a naive Bayes classifier (R e1071). In TCRdb, the public reads were trimmed at Q25 with fastp and aligned with MiXCR, with productive beta chains retained. CDR3 protein sequences are deduplicated, and each keeps its most common genes and DNA. These V and J calls are TCRdb output, not the study's own analysis. The sample yields a few hundred thousand distinct CDR3 sequences; about a sixth were counted once. In total, the top ten clones hold over 50% of the sample.

Broad study findings and their caveats: Ophthalmopathy was separated from stable hyperthyroidism by a 13 V-J signature model, with approximately 90% sensitivity and about 81% specificity obtained in cross-validation and 80%/75% obtained in testing. Sample size was not statistically predetermined, and blinding of investigators to group allocation was not performed. In validation, the model predicted progression to ophthalmopathy with around 71% sensitivity and about 73% specificity, a median of around 6.6 months before onset. Most expanded thyroid clonotypes (frequency above 0.001) were also found in blood, which suggests that blood repertoires may mirror thyroid immune responses.

The CDR3 runs 13 residues from the cysteine to the phenylalanine. The retained sequence is limited to the CDR3, 39 bases, with the frame set at the first base. The germline ends are 14 bases apart after V is trimmed by 6 bases and J by 6 bases. The germline V gene (reference sequence) provides CDR1 DFQATT and CDR2 SNEGSKA. Sequenced material: blood. The rearranged chain carries TRBV20-1 and TRBJ2-2; tentative D gene TRBD1, with 6 bases matching. This clonotype originated in an older woman with Graves' ophthalmopathy. CDR3 reads: CSAPLQGPGELFF. The DNA sequence is TGCAGTGCGCCGCTACAGGGTCCCGGGGAGCTGTTTTTT.